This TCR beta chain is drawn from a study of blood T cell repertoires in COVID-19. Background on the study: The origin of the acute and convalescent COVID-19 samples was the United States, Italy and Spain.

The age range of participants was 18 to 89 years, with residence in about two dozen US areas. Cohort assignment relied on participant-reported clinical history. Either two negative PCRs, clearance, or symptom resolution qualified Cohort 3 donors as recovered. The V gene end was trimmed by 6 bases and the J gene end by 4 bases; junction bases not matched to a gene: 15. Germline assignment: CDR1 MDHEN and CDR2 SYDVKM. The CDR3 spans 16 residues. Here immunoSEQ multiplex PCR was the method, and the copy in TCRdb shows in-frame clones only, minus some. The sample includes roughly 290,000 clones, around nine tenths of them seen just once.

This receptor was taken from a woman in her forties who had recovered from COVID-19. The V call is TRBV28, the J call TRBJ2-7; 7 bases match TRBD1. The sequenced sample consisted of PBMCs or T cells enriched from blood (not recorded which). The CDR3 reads CASSLGSSGTEYEQYF. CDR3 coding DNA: TGTGCCAGCAGCCTGGGATCGTCCGGGACAGAATACGAGCAGTACTTC.